This T cell receptor beta chain comes out of a study of T cells in Graves' hyperthyroidism and ophthalmopathy. Per germline, CDR1 SGHTA and CDR2 FQGTGA. The CDR3 runs 15 residues. There were TCR beta CDR3 regions amplified from RNA transcripts. A first-round RT-PCR of the TCR CDR3 used the HTBI primer set. In TCRdb, the multiplex PCR reads were re-called with MiXCR into one record per CDR3 protein. The sample records around 800,000 distinct CDR3 sequences, more than 30% being singletons. This clonotype was found many times. At one boundary the junction diverges from the germline segment, which might be a read error.

The receptor comes from a man between 18 and 35 years old with Graves' hyperthyroidism. The rearrangement uses TRBV7-3 and TRBJ1-4; TRBD1 might be the D (6 bases). Sequences were obtained from blood. The CDR3 sequence is CPRGAKGLTNEKLFF. In DNA form, the CDR3 reads TGTCCCAGGGGAGCAAAGGGTCTTACAAATGAAAAACTGTTTTTT. Using reference TRBV7-3 and TRBJ1-4 for the parts outside the CDR3, the full variable domain is GAGVSQTPSNKVTEKGKYVELRCDPISGHTALYWYRQSLGQGPEFLIYFQGTGAADDSGLPNDRFFAVRPEGSVSTLKIQRTERGDSAVYLCPRGAKGLTNEKLFFGSGTQLSVL.